The 17 T cell receptor beta chains listed next were all sequenced from one sample in a study of T cells in localized non-small cell lung cancer. Here immunoSEQ multiplex PCR was the method, and the copy in TCRdb shows in-frame clones only, minus some. The data show around 35,000 clones, with 93% seen just once and 7.9% held by the top ten. The sample consisted of peripheral blood, taken before any cancer treatment. These receptor sequences come from a female donor older than 55 with stage I lung adenocarcinoma.

The gene calls are TRBV5-1 and TRBJ2-1; a possible D gene is TRBD2 (5 bases). This CDR3 has 14 amino acids. Germline CDR1 is SGHRS and CDR2 is YFSETQ. Between the trimmed V and J ends, which lost 0 bases and 7 bases, there was a span of 11 bases. The CDR3 loop reads CASSLESGRNEQFF. CDR3 nucleotides: TGCGCCAGCAGCTTGGAATCGGGAAGAAATGAGCAGTTCTTC. The full variable domain, completed using reference TRBV5-1 and TRBJ2-1, is KAGVTQTPRYLIKTRGQQVTLSCSPISGHRSVSWYQQTPGQGLQFLFEYFSETQRNKGNFPGRFSGRQFSNSRSEMNVSTLELGDSALYLCASSLESGRNEQFFGPGTRLTVL.

The V and J genes are TRBV6-4 and TRBJ2-3, with unresolved D. V lost 0 bases to trimming and J lost 0 bases, with 4 bases between them. Germline loops: CDR1 MRHNA, CDR2 SNTAGT. This CDR3 has 14 residues. Here the CDR3 reads CASSDSTSTDTQYF. DNA for the CDR3: TGTGCCAGCAGTGACTCGACTAGCACAGATACGCAGTATTTT.

CDR3 sequence reads: CASSIRIATEAFF. The CDR3 DNA reads TGTGCCAGTAGTATACGAATTGCCACTGAAGCTTTCTTT. This chain connects TRBV19 to TRBJ1-1; D remains ambiguous. The CDR3 spans 13 residues. Germline-derived CDR1 and CDR2 are LNHDA and SQIVND (reference sequence). Deletions cut 2 bases from V and 4 bases from J, with 8 bases between.

The J gene is TRBJ2-5, the V gene TRBV19; weak D call: TRBD1 (6 bases). Germline CDR1 and CDR2: LNHDA and SQIVND (reference sequence). Trimming left V 6 bases short and J 7 bases short, with 15 bases between. The CDR3 covers 13 residues. CDR3 in DNA: TGTGCCAGTAGGGACAGTCCCTTGAGGACCCAGTACTTC. Translation gives CASRDSPLRTQYF.

The chain recombines TRBV28 with TRBJ1-1, with D unresolved. Germline V CDR1 and CDR2: MDHEN, SYDVKM. This CDR3 contains 13 residues. The germline V and J ends were trimmed by 5 bases and 4 bases, with 11 bases remaining between them. CDR3 protein: CASSPPVGTEAFF. The CDR3 DNA is TGTGCCAGCAGTCCCCCCGTTGGCACTGAAGCTTTCTTT.

This clone was observed a handful of times. The genes are TRBV10-2 and TRBJ2-5, with D unresolved. CDR1 WSHSY and CDR2 SAAADI come from the germline V gene. The CDR3 is 13 residues long. V gave up 5 bases and J gave up 2 bases, with 9 bases separating them. In DNA form, the CDR3 reads TGCGCCAGCAGTTCTGGGTCGCAAGAGACCCAGTACTTC. Amino acid sequence: CASSSGSQETQYF.

The table lists this clone with a few counts. The rearrangement links TRBV4-2 to TRBJ1-2; possibly TRBD1 for D (6 bases). V was cut by 0 bases and J by 4 bases, with 9 bases left in between. This CDR3 spans 14 amino acids. The germline V gene encodes CDR1 LGHNA and CDR2 YNFKEQ. CDR3 sequence: CASSQDPGAYGYTF. In nucleotides, the CDR3 is TGTGCCAGCAGCCAAGATCCGGGGGCCTATGGCTACACCTTC.

The chain couples TRBV27 to TRBJ1-2, with 7 bases matching TRBD1. The CDR3 consists of 14 residues. The V segment lost 2 bases and the J segment 6 bases; nucleotides outside the gene matches: 6. Per the germline V gene, CDR1 is MNHEY and CDR2 is SMNVEV (reference sequence). DNA for the CDR3: TGTGCCAGCAGTTTAAGGGCCAGGGGGGATGGCTACACCTTC. Its translation: CASSLRARGDGYTF.

This chain links TRBV9 with TRBJ1-1; tentative D call: TRBD1 (5 bases). The CDR3 spans 17 residues. The germline gives CDR1 SGDLS, CDR2 YYNGEE. V lost 2 bases to trimming and J lost 6 bases, with 23 bases between them. CDR3 amino acids: CASSVTAGGRGNAEAFF. CDR3 DNA: TGTGCCAGCAGCGTGACCGCGGGGGGGAGGGGAAACGCTGAAGCTTTCTTT.

The CDR3 DNA reads TGTGCCATCAGGGACCGCACAGATACGCAGTATTTT. Residues: CAIRDRTDTQYF. The V gene is TRBV10-3, the J gene TRBJ2-3; D call uncertain. V was shortened by 6 bases and J by 1 base, with 5 bases between the two germline ends. The CDR3 has 12 amino acids. Germline assignment: CDR1 ENHRY and CDR2 SYGVKD.

V gene TRBV11-3 combines with J gene TRBJ2-3, with unresolved D. The CDR3 covers 13 residues. Trimming cost V 5 bases and J 5 bases, with 11 bases left between them. Germline V gene sequence: CDR1 SGHNT, CDR2 YENEEA. CDR3 sequence reads: CASSPGEEDTQYF. CDR3 sequence (DNA): TGTGCCAGCAGCCCAGGAGAGGAAGATACGCAGTATTTT.

Notes on this clone: Mismatch with germline at one junction end may stem from a read error. The chain is built from TRBV7-7 and TRBJ2-3; D unresolved. The length of the CDR3 is 13 residues. Germline CDR1 SSHAT, CDR2 FNYEAQ (reference sequence). This CDR3 reads CASSFTLTDTQYF. The CDR3 DNA sequence: TGTGCTAGCAGCTTCACCCTCACAGATACGCAGTATTTT.

This rearrangement joins TRBV30 to TRBJ1-6, with 11 nucleotides matching TRBD1. The V segment lost 0 bases and the J segment 5 bases; nucleotides outside the gene matches: 3. CDR3 size: 16 residues. Germline CDR1 is GTSNPN and CDR2 is SVGIG (reference sequence). The CDR3 here is CAWSVRTGGNNSPLHF. The CDR3 DNA sequence: TGTGCCTGGAGTGTCCGGACAGGGGGCAATAATTCACCCCTCCACTTT.

The J gene is TRBJ1-1, the V gene TRBV5-5, with TRBD1 as a possible D gene (5 bases). Trimming took 2 bases from V and 3 from J, leaving 14 bases between them. Germline V CDR1 and CDR2: SGHKS, YYEKEE (reference sequence). This CDR3 spans 15 amino acids. The CDR3 here is CASSLLQGSHTEAFF. The CDR3 DNA sequence: TGTGCCAGCAGCTTACTTCAGGGTAGCCACACTGAAGCTTTCTTT.

This clone came up a few times. The chain joins TRBV7-2 to TRBJ1-3; D is unclear. The CDR3 runs 13 residues. From germline, CDR1 is SGHTA and CDR2 FQGNSA. V lost 2 bases and J lost 0, with 2 bases in between. The CDR3, as DNA: TGTGCCAGCAGCTTAAACTCTGGAAACACCATATATTTT. Translated, it gives CASSLNSGNTIYF.

The rearrangement joins TRBV6-6 to TRBJ2-7; possible D gene TRBD2, 5 bases. The length of the CDR3 is 12 residues. CDR1 and CDR2 from the germline V gene are MNHNY and SVGAGI (reference sequence). The V and J ends lost 2 bases and 4 bases respectively, with 6 bases between them. The CDR3 DNA reads TGTGCCAGCAGTTACGACTATTACGAGCAGTACTTC. Its protein product is CASSYDYYEQYF.

V and J are TRBV6-1 and TRBJ1-4; D is unresolved. This CDR3 spans 15 amino acids. Germline lookup yields CDR1 MNHNS and CDR2 SASEGT. The V end lost 1 base, the J end lost 4 bases, and 10 bases lay between the germline ends. The CDR3 sequence: CASSEGTAFNEKLFF. For the CDR3, the DNA is TGTGCCAGCAGTGAAGGTACAGCTTTTAATGAAAAACTGTTTTTT.